These 22 T cell receptor beta chains share one sample of origin, sequenced in a study of human T cells and chemical hapten exposure listed by TCRdb under 2021. The protocol used for the library was RACE. The instrument was a NextSeq 500. TCRdb cleaned the public reads at Q25 with fastp, built clones with MiXCR and kept in-frame beta chains. All rows with the same CDR3 protein become a single entry with the most common DNA and genes. In all, the sample holds about 100,000 distinct CDR3 sequences, and more than 9.5% of those were seen once. 3% to 4.5% of the sample is taken by the ten largest. This specimen's time point label, per the study, means: patch test 1, 2 weeks after DPC sensitization. The meaning of the sample's treatment or condition label: therapeutic diphenylcyclopropenone sensitization with weekly scalp DPC. Here the sequenced sample was whole blood, taken in connection with sensitization to the hapten diphenylcyclopropenone (DPC). These TCRs come from a woman between 40 and 50 years old with alopecia areata. Some clones in this sample may be carry-over from other donors' samples.

There are many counts of this clonotype. The chain uses TRBV6-2 or TRBV6-3 and TRBJ2-5, with D perhaps assigned TRBD1 or TRBD2 (5 bases each). V shed 0 bases and J shed 0 bases, with 14 bases lying between them. CDR1 is MNHEY and CDR2 is SVGEGT in the germline V gene. The CDR3 is 17 amino acids. CDR3 sequence reads: CASSYSGLARNQETQYF. The DNA of the CDR3 is TGTGCCAGCAGTTACTCGGGGCTAGCAAGAAACCAAGAGACCCAGTACTTC.

In this sample, this clonotype turned up many times. V and J are TRBV12-3 or TRBV12-4 and TRBJ2-1; D remains ambiguous. V was trimmed by 2 bases and J by 7 bases, leaving 3 bases between them. CDR3 length: 11 residues. CDR3 amino acids: CASSLKNEQFF. The CDR3 DNA sequence: TGTGCCAGCAGTTTAAAGAATGAGCAGTTCTTC.

This clonotype was detected ten times or more. The rearrangement links TRBV6-2 or TRBV6-3 to TRBJ2-3; 13 bases are shared with TRBD2. Germline CDR1 and CDR2: MNHEY and SVGEGT. The CDR3 sequence is 15 residues long. Unmatched junction bases numbered 5, after V lost 6 bases and J lost 5 bases. The CDR3 protein is CASRRTSGGQDTQYF. DNA for the CDR3: TGTGCCAGCAGGAGGACTAGCGGGGGTCAAGATACGCAGTATTTT.

In this sample, this clonotype turned up many times. The rearrangement uses TRBV7-3 and TRBJ1-5, with 8 bases aligning to TRBD1. V lost 7 bases, J lost 5 bases, and 10 bases stayed unmatched. The CDR3 is 15 residues long. The germline V gene has CDR1 SGHTA and CDR2 FQGTGA. The CDR3 reads CASTTDRGIDQPQHF. The DNA of the CDR3 is TGTGCCAGCACCACTGACAGGGGCATCGATCAGCCCCAGCATTTT.

The chain joins TRBV7-9 to TRBJ1-1; 8 bases fit TRBD1. The CDR3 has 16 residues. The J segment lost 3 bases and the V segment lost 5 bases, leaving 11 bases of the junction unmatched. Germline V gives CDR1 SEHNR, CDR2 FQNEAQ (reference sequence). The CDR3 spells CASSLWGQAGDTEAFF. In DNA, the CDR3 is TGTGCCAGCAGCCTATGGGGACAGGCTGGGGACACTGAAGCTTTCTTT.

This clonotype appeared many times. The rearrangement uses TRBV24-1 and TRBJ1-1; TRBD1 might be the D (5 bases). The CDR3 is made up of 12 amino acids. V was shortened by 4 bases and J by 11 bases, with 13 bases between the two germline ends. Germline V gene data show CDR1 as KGHDR and CDR2 as SFDVKD. CDR3 in DNA: TGTGCCACCAGTGACGGGGCCCAGGCGGCTTTCTTT. Amino acids: CATSDGAQAAFF.

The chain combines TRBV20-1 with TRBJ2-7; D is unclear. Germline CDR1 reads DFQATT; CDR2 reads SNEGSKA (reference sequence). The CDR3 is 13 residues long. Trimming removed 3 bases at V and 1 base at J, with 10 bases between. Here the CDR3 reads CSARHPGSYEQYF. In nucleotides, the CDR3 is TGCAGTGCTAGGCATCCCGGTTCCTACGAGCAGTACTTC.

This chain joins TRBV29-1 and TRBJ2-3; 12 bases agree with TRBD2. This CDR3 is built from 16 residues. V lost 4 bases and J lost 4; bases outside the gene matches: 9. Germline V gene sequence: CDR1 SQVTM, CDR2 ANQGSEA. The CDR3 is CSVAPLLAGGADTQYF. CDR3 nucleotides: TGCAGCGTTGCCCCCCTACTAGCGGGAGGCGCAGATACGCAGTATTTT.

This clonotype was detected once. This chain uses TRBV19 with TRBJ2-7; D is unresolved. CDR1 and CDR2 from the germline V gene are LNHDA and SQIVND (reference sequence). The CDR3 is made up of 14 amino acids. V shed 3 bases and J shed 2 bases, with 11 bases lying between them. The CDR3 sequence is CASSIFKGAYEQYF. CDR3 nucleotides: TGTGCCAGTAGTATCTTTAAAGGAGCCTACGAGCAGTACTTC.

This clonotype was detected a few times. The rearrangement uses TRBV30 and TRBJ1-1; D gene unclear. This CDR3 comprises 13 residues. V was cut by 4 bases and J by 2 bases, with 11 bases left in between. From germline, CDR1 is GTSNPN and CDR2 SVGIG (reference sequence). CDR3: CAWTRALNTEAFF. Written as DNA, the CDR3 is TGTGCCTGGACTCGCGCCCTTAACACTGAAGCTTTCTTT.

This clonotype has a count of ten or more. The chain joins TRBV12-3 or TRBV12-4 to TRBJ2-7, with D tentatively TRBD1 (7 bases). V dropped 3 bases and J dropped 2 bases, with 14 bases sitting between them. CDR3 length: 15 residues. The CDR3, as DNA: TGTGCCAGCAGTTTCGCCCAGGGGGGAGCCTACGAGCAGTACTTC. It codes for CASSFAQGGAYEQYF.

This clonotype was recorded many times. The chain combines TRBV7-3 with TRBJ2-1; 8 bases fit TRBD1. The trim removed 2 bases at V and 14 bases at J, leaving 8 bases unmatched. This CDR3 spans 13 amino acids. Germline CDR1 reads SGHTA; CDR2 reads FQGTGA. The CDR3 DNA follows: TGTGCCAGCAGCTTAGCTCCGACAGGGGAGAAGTTCTTC. This translates into CASSLAPTGEKFF.

This chain links TRBV28 with TRBJ1-2; 7 positions match TRBD1. In germline, CDR1 is MDHEN, CDR2 SYDVKM. This CDR3 region has 15 residues. The V segment lost 6 bases and the J segment 0 bases; nucleotides outside the gene matches: 7. The CDR3 nucleotides are TGTGCCAGCAGACACCGTACAGGGGCTAACTATGGCTACACCTTC. Protein: CASRHRTGANYGYTF.

V is TRBV6-5 and J is TRBJ2-3; D possibly corresponds to TRBD2 (5 bases). The germline V gene has CDR1 MNHEY and CDR2 SVGAGI. Trimming took off 8 bases at V and 3 bases at J, with 18 bases between the two ends. The CDR3 is 15 amino acids. The CDR3, as DNA: TGTGCCAGCTCGCCGGGCCGGGGTGGTACAGATACGCAGTATTTT. Amino acid sequence: CASSPGRGGTDTQYF.

DNA for the CDR3: TGTGCCAGCAGCCAAGATAACAGGGAGAATGGCTACACCTTC. It translates to CASSQDNRENGYTF. This rearrangement joins TRBV14 to TRBJ1-2, with a possible D match to TRBD1 (6 bases). The CDR3 runs to 14 residues. Germline assignment: CDR1 SGHDN and CDR2 FVKESK. The ends were cut back, 0 bases at V and 6 bases at J, with 11 bases in the middle.

Turning to this clonotype: Since a much larger clone is just one base distant, this may be a read error. The chain combines TRBV7-2 with TRBJ1-1; D is ambiguous. There are 12 residues in the CDR3. Germline CDR1 reads SGHTA; CDR2 reads FQGNSA. As DNA, the CDR3 is TGTGCCAACAGCTTATGGTACACTGAAGCTTTCTTT. It is translated as CANSLWYTEAFF.

In its sample, this clonotype was seen many times. CDR3 loop: CASRQGGDQPQHF. CDR3 DNA sequence: TGTGCCAGCAGACAGGGGGGGGATCAGCCCCAGCATTTT. The chain uses TRBV6-5 and TRBJ1-5; 8 nucleotides match TRBD1. V was clipped by 6 bases and J by 5 bases; unmatched bases: 3. The CDR3 length is 13 residues. Germline loops: CDR1 MNHEY, CDR2 SVGAGI.

This clonotype was found many times. The chain employs TRBV6-2 or TRBV6-3 and TRBJ1-5, with 7 bases fitting TRBD1. This CDR3 region has 16 residues. Trimming at V came to 2 bases and at J to 3 bases, leaving 7 bases not matched to a gene. Germline CDR1 reads MNHEY; CDR2 reads SVGEGT. The CDR3 spells CASSYREDRPNQPQHF. Written as DNA, the CDR3 is TGTGCCAGCAGTTACCGGGAGGACAGGCCCAATCAGCCCCAGCATTTT.

This clonotype was seen ten or more times. V and J are TRBV4-3 and TRBJ2-7, with 10 bases that match TRBD2. CDR3 size: 18 residues. CDR1 is LGHNA, CDR2 YSLEER, per germline. Unmatched junction bases numbered 12, after V lost 1 base and J lost 3 bases. CDR3 DNA sequence: TGCGCCAGCAGCCAAGTGCTCGCGGTAACTAGCGGGGACTACGAGCAGTACTTC. This gives the protein CASSQVLAVTSGDYEQYF.

Concerning this clonotype itself: This could be a read error, since a much larger clone is one nucleotide away. The chain carries TRBV12-3 or TRBV12-4 and TRBJ1-6; tentatively, D is TRBD1 (6 bases). This CDR3 spans 14 amino acids. V lost 6 bases, J lost 17 bases, and 23 bases lay in between. The CDR3 region has the DNA TGTGCCAGCAGGGAGACAGGAAGAGAATTGCATGTCCACTTT. Its translation: CASRETGRELHVHF.

This clonotype was recorded many times. The chain couples TRBV10-3 to TRBJ2-1, with unresolved D. V was clipped by 3 bases and J by 4 bases, with 10 bases between them. There are 14 residues in the CDR3. Germline V gene lookup returns CDR1 ENHRY and CDR2 SYGVKD. CDR3 amino acids: CAISDVKTYNEQFF. In nucleotides, the CDR3 is TGTGCCATCAGTGACGTCAAAACATACAATGAGCAGTTCTTC.

This clonotype was recorded a few times. The CDR3: CASTPGQGITEAFF. The DNA of the CDR3 is TGTGCCAGCACCCCGGGGCAGGGCATCACTGAAGCTTTCTTT. The rearrangement links TRBV2 to TRBJ1-1, with D maybe TRBD1 (5 bases). V was trimmed by 7 bases and J by 4 bases, leaving 16 bases between them. CDR3 size: 14 residues. Germline V gene sequence: CDR1 SNHLY, CDR2 FYNNEI.